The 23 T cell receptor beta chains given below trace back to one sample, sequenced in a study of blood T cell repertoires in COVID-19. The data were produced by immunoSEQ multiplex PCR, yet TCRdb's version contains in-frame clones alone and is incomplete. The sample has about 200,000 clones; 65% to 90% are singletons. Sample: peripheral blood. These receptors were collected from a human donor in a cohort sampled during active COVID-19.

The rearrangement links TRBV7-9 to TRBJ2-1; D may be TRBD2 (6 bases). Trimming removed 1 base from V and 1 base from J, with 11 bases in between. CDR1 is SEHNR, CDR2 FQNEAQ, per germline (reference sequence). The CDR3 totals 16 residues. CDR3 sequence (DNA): TGTGCCAGCAGCTTAGATGCAGGGACTTCCTACAATGAGCAGTTCTTC. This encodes CASSLDAGTSYNEQFF. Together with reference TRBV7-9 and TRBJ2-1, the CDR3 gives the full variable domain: DTGVSQNPRHKITKRGQNVTFRCDPISEHNRLYWYRQTLGQGPEFLTYFQNEAQLEKSRLLSDRFSAERPKGSFSTLEIQRTEQGDSAMYLCASSLDAGTSYNEQFFGPGTRLTVL.

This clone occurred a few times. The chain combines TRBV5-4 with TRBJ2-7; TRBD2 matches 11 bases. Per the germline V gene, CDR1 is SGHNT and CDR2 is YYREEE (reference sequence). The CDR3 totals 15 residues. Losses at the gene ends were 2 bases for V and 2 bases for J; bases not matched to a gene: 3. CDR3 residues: CASSFLTSGTYEQYF. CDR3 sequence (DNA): TGTGCCAGCAGCTTTTTGACTAGCGGGACCTACGAGCAGTACTTC.

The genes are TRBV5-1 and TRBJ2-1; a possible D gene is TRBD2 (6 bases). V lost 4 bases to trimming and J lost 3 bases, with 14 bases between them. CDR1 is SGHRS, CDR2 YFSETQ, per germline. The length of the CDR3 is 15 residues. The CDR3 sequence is CASSDGTSLYNEQFF. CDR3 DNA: TGCGCCAGCAGCGACGGGACTTCTCTCTACAATGAGCAGTTCTTC.

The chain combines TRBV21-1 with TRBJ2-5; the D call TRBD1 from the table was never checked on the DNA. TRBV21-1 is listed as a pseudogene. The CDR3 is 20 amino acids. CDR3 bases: TGTGCCAGCAGCAAAGAGGGACGAAACTTAGGACAGGGGGACGTGGAGACCCAGTACTTC. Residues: CASSKEGRNLGQGDVETQYF.

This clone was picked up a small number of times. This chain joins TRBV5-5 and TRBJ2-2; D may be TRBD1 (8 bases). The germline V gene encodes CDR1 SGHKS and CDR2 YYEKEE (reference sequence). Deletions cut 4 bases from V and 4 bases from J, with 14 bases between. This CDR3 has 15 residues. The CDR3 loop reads CASSPTGEGTGELFF. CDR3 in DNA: TGTGCCAGCAGCCCGACAGGGGAGGGCACCGGGGAGCTGTTTTTT.

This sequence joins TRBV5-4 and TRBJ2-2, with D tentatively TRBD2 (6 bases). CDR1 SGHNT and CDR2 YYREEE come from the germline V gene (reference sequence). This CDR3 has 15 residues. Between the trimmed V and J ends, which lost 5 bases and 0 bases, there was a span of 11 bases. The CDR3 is CASRRLDTNTGELFF. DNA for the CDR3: TGTGCCAGCAGAAGACTAGATACGAACACCGGGGAGCTGTTTTTT.

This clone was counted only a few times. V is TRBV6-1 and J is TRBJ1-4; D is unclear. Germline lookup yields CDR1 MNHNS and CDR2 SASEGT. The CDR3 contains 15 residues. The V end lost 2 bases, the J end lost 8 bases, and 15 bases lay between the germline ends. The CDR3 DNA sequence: TGTGCCAGCAGTGAATGGCGGGGAAGTGAGGAAAAACTGTTTTTT. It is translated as CASSEWRGSEEKLFF.

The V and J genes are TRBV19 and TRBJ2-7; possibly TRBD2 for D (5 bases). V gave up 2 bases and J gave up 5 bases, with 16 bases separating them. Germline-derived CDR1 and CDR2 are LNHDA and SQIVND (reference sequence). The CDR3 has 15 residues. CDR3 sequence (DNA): TGTGCCAGTAGTATAATCGACGGGATCAGCCACGAGCAGTACTTC. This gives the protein CASSIIDGISHEQYF. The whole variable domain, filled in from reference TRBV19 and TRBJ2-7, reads DGGITQSPKYLFRKEGQNVTLSCEQNLNHDAMYWYRQDPGQGLRLIYYSQIVNDFQKGDIAEGYSVSREKKESFPLTVTSAQKNPTAFYLCASSIIDGISHEQYFGPGTRLTVT.

Here the CDR3 DNA reads TGCGCCAGCAGCTTGGGATGGGGTGGCGGGAACCAAGAGACCCAGTACTTC. Translating it yields CASSLGWGGGNQETQYF. The chain employs TRBV5-1 and TRBJ2-5; maybe TRBD2 (6 bases). This CDR3 has 17 residues. Germline loops: CDR1 SGHRS, CDR2 YFSETQ. The V and J ends lost 0 bases and 0 bases respectively, with 15 bases between them.

DNA of the CDR3: TGCGCCAGCAGCCTCCCGGGACACCGTACCGAGATAAGTTCACCCCTCCACTTT. Amino acids: CASSLPGHRTEISSPLHF. This sequence joins TRBV23-1 and TRBJ1-6; tentatively, D is TRBD1 (6 bases). TRBV23-1 is an ORF; its function is uncertain. The CDR3 spans 18 residues. V lost 6 bases, J lost 9 bases, and 27 bases lay in between.

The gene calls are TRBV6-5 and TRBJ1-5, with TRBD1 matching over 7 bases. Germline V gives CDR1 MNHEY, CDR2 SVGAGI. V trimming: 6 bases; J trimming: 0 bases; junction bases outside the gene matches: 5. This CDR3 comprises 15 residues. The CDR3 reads CASSPGTVSNQPQHF. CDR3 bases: TGTGCCAGCAGCCCGGGGACAGTTAGCAATCAGCCCCAGCATTTT.

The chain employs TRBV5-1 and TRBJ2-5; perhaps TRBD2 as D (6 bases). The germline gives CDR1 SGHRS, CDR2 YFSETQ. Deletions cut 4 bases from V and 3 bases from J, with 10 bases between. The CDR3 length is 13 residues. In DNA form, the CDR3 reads TGCGCCAGCAGCCTCAGACTAGAAGAGACCCAGTACTTC. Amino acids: CASSLRLEETQYF.

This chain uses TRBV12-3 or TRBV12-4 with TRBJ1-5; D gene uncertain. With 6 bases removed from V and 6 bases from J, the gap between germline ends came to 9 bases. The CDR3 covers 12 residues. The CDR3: CASSSPGQPQHF. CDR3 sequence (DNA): TGTGCCAGCAGCAGCCCAGGTCAGCCCCAGCATTTT.

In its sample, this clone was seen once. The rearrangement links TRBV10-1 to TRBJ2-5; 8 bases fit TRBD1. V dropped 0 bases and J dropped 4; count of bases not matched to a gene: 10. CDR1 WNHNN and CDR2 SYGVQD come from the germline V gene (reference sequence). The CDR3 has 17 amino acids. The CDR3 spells CASSESTGGSPRETQYF. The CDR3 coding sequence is TGCGCCAGCAGTGAGTCAACAGGGGGGTCGCCTAGAGAGACCCAGTACTTC.

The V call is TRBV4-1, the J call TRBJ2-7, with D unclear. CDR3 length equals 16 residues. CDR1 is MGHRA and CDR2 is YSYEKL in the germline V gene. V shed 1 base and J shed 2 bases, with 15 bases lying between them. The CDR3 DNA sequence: TGCGCCAGCAGCCAAGGTGTGGCACCAAATCCCTACGAGCAGTACTTC. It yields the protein CASSQGVAPNPYEQYF.

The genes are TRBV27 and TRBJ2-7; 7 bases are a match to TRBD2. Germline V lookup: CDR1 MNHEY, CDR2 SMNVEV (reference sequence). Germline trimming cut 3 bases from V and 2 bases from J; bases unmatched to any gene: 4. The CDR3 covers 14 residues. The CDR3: CASSLSGTTYEQYF. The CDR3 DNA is TGTGCCAGCAGTTTGAGCGGGACGACCTACGAGCAGTACTTC.

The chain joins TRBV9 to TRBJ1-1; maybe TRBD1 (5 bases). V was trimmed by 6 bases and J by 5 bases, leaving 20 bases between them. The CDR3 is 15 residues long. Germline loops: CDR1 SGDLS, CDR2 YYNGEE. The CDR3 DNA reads TGTGCCAGCACCCGTGGTGGGGGGTCGGGTACTGAAGCTTTCTTT. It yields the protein CASTRGGGSGTEAFF.

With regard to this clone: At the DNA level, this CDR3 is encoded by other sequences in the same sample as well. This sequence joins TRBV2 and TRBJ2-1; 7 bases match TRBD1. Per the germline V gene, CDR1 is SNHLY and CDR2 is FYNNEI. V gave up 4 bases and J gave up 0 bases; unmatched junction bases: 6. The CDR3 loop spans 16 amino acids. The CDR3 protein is CASSGPRTGSYNEQFF. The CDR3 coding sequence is TGTGCCAGCAGTGGACCCAGGACAGGCTCCTACAATGAGCAGTTCTTC.

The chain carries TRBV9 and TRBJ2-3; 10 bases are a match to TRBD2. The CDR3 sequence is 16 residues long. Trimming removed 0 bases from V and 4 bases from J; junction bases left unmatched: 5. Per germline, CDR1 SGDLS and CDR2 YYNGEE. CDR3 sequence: CASSVALAGFADTQYF. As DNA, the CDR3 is TGTGCCAGCAGCGTAGCACTAGCGGGATTCGCAGATACGCAGTATTTT.

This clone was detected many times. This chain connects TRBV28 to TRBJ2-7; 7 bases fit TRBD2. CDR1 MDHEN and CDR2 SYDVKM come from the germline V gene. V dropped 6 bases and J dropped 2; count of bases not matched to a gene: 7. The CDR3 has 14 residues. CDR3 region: CASSSGVPPYEQYF. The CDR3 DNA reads TGTGCCAGCAGCAGCGGGGTCCCTCCCTACGAGCAGTACTTC.

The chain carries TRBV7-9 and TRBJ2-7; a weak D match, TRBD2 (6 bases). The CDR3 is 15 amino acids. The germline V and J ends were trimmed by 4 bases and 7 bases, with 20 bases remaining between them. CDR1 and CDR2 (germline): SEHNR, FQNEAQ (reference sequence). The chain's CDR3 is CASSYRQGLLEEQYF. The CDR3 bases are TGTGCCAGCAGCTACCGGCAGGGACTCCTTGAGGAGCAGTACTTC.

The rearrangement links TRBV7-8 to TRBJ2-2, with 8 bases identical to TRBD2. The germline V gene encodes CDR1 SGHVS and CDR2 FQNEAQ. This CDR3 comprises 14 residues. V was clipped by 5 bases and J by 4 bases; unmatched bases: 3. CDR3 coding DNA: TGTGCCAGCAGCGGGACTAGATTCACCGGGGAGCTGTTTTTT. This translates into CASSGTRFTGELFF.

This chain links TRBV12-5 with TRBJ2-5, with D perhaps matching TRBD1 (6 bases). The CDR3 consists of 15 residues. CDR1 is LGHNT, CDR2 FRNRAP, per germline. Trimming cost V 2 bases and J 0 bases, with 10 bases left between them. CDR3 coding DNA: TGTGCTAGTGGTTTGTGGACAGTTTACCAAGAGACCCAGTACTTC. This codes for CASGLWTVYQETQYF.